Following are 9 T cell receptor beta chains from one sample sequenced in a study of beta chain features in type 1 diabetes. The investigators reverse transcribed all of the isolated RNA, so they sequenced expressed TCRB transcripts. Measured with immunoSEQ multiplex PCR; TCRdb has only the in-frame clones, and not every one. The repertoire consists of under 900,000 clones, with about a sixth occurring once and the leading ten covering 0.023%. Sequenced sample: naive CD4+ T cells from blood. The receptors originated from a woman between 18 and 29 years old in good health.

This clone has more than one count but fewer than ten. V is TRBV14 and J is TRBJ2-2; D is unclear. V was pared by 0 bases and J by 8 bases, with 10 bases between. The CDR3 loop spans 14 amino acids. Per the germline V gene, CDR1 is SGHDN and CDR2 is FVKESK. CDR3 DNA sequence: TGTGCCAGCAGCCAAGAACTGACGACGGGGGAGCTGTTTTTT. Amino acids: CASSQELTTGELFF.

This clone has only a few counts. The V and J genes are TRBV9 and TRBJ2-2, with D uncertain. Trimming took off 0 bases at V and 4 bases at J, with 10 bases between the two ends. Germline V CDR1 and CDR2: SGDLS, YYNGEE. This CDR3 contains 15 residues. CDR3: CASSVGPTLTGELFF. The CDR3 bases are TGTGCCAGCAGCGTAGGCCCAACCCTCACCGGGGAGCTGTTTTTT.

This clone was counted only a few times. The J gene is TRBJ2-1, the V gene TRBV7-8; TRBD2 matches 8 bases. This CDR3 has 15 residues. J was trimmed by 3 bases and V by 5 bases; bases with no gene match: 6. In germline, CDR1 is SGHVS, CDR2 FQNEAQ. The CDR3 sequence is CASSTREGLYNEQFF. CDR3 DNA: TGTGCCAGCAGCACACGGGAGGGCCTCTACAATGAGCAGTTCTTC.

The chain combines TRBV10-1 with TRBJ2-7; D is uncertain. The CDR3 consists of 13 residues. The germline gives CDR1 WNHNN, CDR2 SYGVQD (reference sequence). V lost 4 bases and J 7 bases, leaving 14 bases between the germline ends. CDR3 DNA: TGCGCCAGCAGTGCTAGGGCCACGGGTGAGCAGTACTTC. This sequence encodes CASSARATGEQYF.

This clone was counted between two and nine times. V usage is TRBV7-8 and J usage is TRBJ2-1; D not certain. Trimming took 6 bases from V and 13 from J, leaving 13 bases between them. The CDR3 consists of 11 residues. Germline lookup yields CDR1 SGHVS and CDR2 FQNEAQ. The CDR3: CASRTPSGQFF. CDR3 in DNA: TGTGCCAGCAGAACCCCCTCCGGCCAGTTCTTC.

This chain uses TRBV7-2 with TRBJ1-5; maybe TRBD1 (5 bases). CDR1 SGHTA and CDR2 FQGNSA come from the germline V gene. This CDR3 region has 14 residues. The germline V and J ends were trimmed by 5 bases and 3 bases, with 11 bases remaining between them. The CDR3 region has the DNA TGTGCCAGCAGCCCCCAAGGGGACAATCAGCCCCAGCATTTT. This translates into CASSPQGDNQPQHF.

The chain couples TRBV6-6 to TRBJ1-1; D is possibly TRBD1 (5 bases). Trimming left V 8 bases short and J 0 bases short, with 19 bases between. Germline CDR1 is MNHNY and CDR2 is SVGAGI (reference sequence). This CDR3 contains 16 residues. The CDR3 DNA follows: TGTGCCAGCGGCAACGTGGGGCAGCCAATGAACACTGAAGCTTTCTTT. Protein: CASGNVGQPMNTEAFF.

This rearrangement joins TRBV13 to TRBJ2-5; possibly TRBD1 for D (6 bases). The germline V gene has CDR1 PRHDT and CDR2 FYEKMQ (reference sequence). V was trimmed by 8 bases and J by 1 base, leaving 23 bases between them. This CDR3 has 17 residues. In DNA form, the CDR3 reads TGTGCCAGCCCGGGCCCTCCCGGGACAAGGCTCCAAGAGACCCAGTACTTC. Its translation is CASPGPPGTRLQETQYF.

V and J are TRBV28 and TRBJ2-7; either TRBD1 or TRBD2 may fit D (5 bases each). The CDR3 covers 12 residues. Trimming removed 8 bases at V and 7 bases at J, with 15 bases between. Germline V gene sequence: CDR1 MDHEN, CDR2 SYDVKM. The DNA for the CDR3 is TGTGCCAGCCGCATGGGGGATCTTGAGCAGTACTTC. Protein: CASRMGDLEQYF.